This note documents a single TCR beta chain sequence. Its matching antigen is unknown. The study drew all its donors from Caucasian adults living in Nashville, Tennessee. The study separated CD4+ cells into CD45RA+ naive and CD45RA-negative memory subsets. The data belong to a study of shared clonotypes between healthy human individuals. The study, taken as a whole, reports: Generally, naive subsets (rather than memory subsets) showed larger estimated richness.

Repertoires were generated with immunoSEQ multiplex PCR, while TCRdb's copy carries only in-frame clones and drops some. The top ten hold over 1.5% of the sample, which has 600,000 to 750,000 clones, around 77% seen once. This CDR3 comprises 13 residues. With 8 bases removed from V and 1 base from J, the gap between germline ends came to 6 bases. Germline assignment: CDR1 PRHDT and CDR2 FYEKMQ (reference sequence). This chain uses TRBV13 with TRBJ2-6; D call uncertain. Sequencing was carried out using memory CD4+ T cells sorted from blood. As for subset: CD45RA-negative fraction. The sequence was collected from a woman aged 30 to 39 in good health. The DNA for the CDR3 is TGTGCCAGCCGTGAGTCTGGGGCCAACGTCCTGACTTTC. Translated: CASRESGANVLTF.